The rows below give T cell receptor beta chains drawn from one sample of a study of early T cells in non-severe SARS-CoV-2 infection. In TCRdb, the 5' RACE reads were re-called with MiXCR into one record per CDR3 protein. This table has 60,000 to 75,000 distinct CDR3 sequences, around 11% appearing once. The sequenced sample consisted of whole blood. All receptors derive from an adult who was a healthcare worker with PCR-confirmed SARS-CoV-2 infection or an uninfected control (not recorded which). Each CDR3 is given with its conserved first and last residue. The order of the fields is clone size, J gene, CDR3 length, D gene, V gene, CDR3 DNA, CDR3 protein. D genes are given only for firm matches. A row's size may be missing; if present it is once, few, many or a size class.

>.|TRBJ2-3|13|.|TRBV20-1
TGCAGTGCGGAGCGGGTAGTCACAGATACGCAGTATTTT
CSAERVVTDTQYF
>.|TRBJ2-2|14|.|TRBV14
TGTGCCAGCAGTCAAAATACGGACACCGGGGAGCTGTTTTTT
CASSQNTDTGELFF
>.|TRBJ2-1|15|TRBD2|TRBV12-5
TGTGCTAGTGCTAGCGGGAACGTGTACTACAATGAGCAGTTCTTC
CASASGNVYYNEQFF
>few|TRBJ2-2|16|TRBD1|TRBV11-1
TGTGCCAGCAGCCAACGGACAGGGTTGGACACCGGGGAGCTGTTTTTT
CASSQRTGLDTGELFF
>many|TRBJ2-7|16|TRBD2|TRBV3-1
TGTGCCAGCAGGCACGCTCCCGCGGGGGGACCCTACGAGCAGTACTTC
CASRHAPAGGPYEQYF
>.|TRBJ1-4|17|.|TRBV14
TGTGCCAGCAGCCATTACCCGGGACATTTGGGGAATGAAAAACTGTTTTTT
CASSHYPGHLGNEKLFF
>many|TRBJ1-1|15|TRBD1|TRBV18
TGTGCCAGCTCACCCCCAGGGGGACAAGGAACTGAAGCTTTCTTT
CASSPPGGQGTEAFF
>many|TRBJ2-1|14|TRBD1|TRBV29-1
TGCAGCGTTGATGCGGGACAGGATCACAATGAGCAGTTCTTC
CSVDAGQDHNEQFF
>.|TRBJ2-3|11|.|TRBV7-9
TGTGCCAGCACCCCCCAGGATACGCAGTATTTT
CASTPQDTQYF
>.|TRBJ2-7|13|TRBD2|TRBV5-1
TGCGCCAGCAGAGCGGGAGGGCCATCCGAGCAGTACTTC
CASRAGGPSEQYF
>few|TRBJ2-5|16|TRBD2|TRBV5-1
TGCGCCAGCAGCTTGGGGTCTAGCGGGGGCGGTGAGACCCAGTACTTC
CASSLGSSGGGETQYF
>many|TRBJ2-5|11|.|TRBV11-1
TGTGCCAGCAGCCGACAAGAGACCCAGTACTTC
CASSRQETQYF
>few|TRBJ2-1|14|.|TRBV11-3
TGTGCCAGCAGCTTCTCCTGGACTATGAGTGAGCAGTTCTTC
CASSFSWTMSEQFF
>.|TRBJ2-3|18|TRBD2|TRBV12-3/TRBV12-4
TGTGCCAGCAGACGGACTAGCGGGGGGGCCCCGGGCACAGATACGCAGTATTTT
CASRRTSGGAPGTDTQYF
>.|TRBJ1-5|15|.|TRBV7-8
TGTGCCAGCAGCAGCCGGGACACCGTGTATCAGCCCCAGCATTTT
CASSSRDTVYQPQHF
>many|TRBJ1-1|14|.|TRBV10-1
TGCGCCAGCAGTGAGATGAGCGAAAACACTGAAGCTTTCTTT
CASSEMSENTEAFF